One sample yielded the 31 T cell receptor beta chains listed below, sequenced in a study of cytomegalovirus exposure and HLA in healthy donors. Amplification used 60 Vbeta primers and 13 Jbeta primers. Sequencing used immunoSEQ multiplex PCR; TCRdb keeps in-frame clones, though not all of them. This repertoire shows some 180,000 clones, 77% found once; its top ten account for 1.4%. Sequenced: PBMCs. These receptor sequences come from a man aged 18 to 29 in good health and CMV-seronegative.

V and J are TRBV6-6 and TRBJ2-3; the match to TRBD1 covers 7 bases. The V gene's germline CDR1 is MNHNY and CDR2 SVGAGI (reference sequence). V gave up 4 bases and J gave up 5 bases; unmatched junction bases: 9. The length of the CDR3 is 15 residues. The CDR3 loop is CASSSPTGLGDTQYF. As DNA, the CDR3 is TGTGCCAGCAGTTCCCCGACAGGGTTGGGAGATACGCAGTATTTT.

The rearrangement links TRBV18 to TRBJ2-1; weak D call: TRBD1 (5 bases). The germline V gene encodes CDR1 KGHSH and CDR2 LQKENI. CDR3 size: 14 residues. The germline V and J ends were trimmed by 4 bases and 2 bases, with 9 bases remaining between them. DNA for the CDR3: TGTGCCAGCTCACGTTCAGGGACCTACAATGAGCAGTTCTTC. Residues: CASSRSGTYNEQFF.

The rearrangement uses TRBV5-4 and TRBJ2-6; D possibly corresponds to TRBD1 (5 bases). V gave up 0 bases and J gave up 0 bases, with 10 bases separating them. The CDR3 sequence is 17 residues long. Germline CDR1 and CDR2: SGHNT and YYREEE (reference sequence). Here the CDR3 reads CASSLGDSSSGANVLTF. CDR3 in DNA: TGTGCCAGCAGCTTGGGTGACAGTAGCTCTGGGGCCAACGTCCTGACTTTC.

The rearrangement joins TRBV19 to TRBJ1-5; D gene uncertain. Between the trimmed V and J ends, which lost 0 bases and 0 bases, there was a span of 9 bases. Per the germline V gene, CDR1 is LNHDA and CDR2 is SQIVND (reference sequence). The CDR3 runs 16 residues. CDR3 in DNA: TGTGCCAGTAGTATAGAGACACCCTATAGCAATCAGCCCCAGCATTTT. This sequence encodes CASSIETPYSNQPQHF.

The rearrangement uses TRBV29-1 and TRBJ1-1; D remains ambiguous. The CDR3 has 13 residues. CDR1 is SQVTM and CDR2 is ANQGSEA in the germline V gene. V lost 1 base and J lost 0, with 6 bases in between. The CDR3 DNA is TGCAGCGTTGAAGCCCAAATGAACACTGAAGCTTTCTTT. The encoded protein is CSVEAQMNTEAFF.

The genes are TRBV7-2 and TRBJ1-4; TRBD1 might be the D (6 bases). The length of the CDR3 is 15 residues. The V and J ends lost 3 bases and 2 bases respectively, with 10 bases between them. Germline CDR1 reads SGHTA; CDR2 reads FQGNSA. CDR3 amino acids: CASSLGGRTNEKLFF. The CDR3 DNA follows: TGTGCCAGCAGCTTGGGGGGGCGGACTAATGAAAAACTGTTTTTT. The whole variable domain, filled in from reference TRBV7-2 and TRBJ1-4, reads GAGVSQSPSNKVTEKGKDVELRCDPISGHTALYWYRQSLGQGLEFLIYFQGNSAPDKSGLPSDRFSAERTGGSVSTLTIQRTQQEDSAVYLCASSLGGRTNEKLFFGSGTQLSVL.

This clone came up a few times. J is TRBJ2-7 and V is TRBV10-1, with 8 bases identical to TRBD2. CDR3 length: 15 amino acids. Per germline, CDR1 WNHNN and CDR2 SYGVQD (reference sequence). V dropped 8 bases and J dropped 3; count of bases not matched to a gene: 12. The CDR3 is CASPAGGVRIYEQYF. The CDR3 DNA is TGCGCCAGCCCCGCCGGGGGGGTTCGAATCTACGAGCAGTACTTC.

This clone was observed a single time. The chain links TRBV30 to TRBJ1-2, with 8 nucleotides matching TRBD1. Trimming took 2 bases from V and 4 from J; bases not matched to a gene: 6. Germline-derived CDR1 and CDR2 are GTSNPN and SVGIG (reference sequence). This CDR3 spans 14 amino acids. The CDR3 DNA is TGTGCCTGGAGTCGACAGGGGCGGGGCTATGGCTACACCTTC. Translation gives CAWSRQGRGYGYTF.

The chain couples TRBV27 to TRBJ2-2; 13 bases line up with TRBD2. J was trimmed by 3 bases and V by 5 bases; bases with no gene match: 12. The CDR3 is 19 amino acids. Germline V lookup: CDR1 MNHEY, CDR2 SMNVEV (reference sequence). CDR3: CASSGLTSGRALDTGELFF. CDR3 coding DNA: TGTGCCAGCAGTGGACTCACTAGCGGGAGGGCTTTGGACACCGGGGAGCTGTTTTTT.

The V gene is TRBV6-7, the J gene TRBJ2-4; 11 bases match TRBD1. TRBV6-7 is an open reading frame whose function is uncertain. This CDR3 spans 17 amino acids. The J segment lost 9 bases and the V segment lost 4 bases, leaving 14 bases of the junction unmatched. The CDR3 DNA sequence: TGTGCCAGCAGTTGCCCACCCGGGACAGGGGGATTCGGCATTCAGTACTTC. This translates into CASSCPPGTGGFGIQYF.

The CDR3: CASSLYNKGTLYNEQFF. The CDR3 DNA sequence: TGTGCCAGCAGCTTATATAATAAAGGGACACTATACAATGAGCAGTTCTTC. This chain connects TRBV13 to TRBJ2-1; tentative D call: TRBD1 (6 bases). The germline V gene encodes CDR1 PRHDT and CDR2 FYEKMQ (reference sequence). The V gene lost 2 bases and the J gene lost 4 bases, with 18 bases spanning the gap. CDR3 length: 17 amino acids.

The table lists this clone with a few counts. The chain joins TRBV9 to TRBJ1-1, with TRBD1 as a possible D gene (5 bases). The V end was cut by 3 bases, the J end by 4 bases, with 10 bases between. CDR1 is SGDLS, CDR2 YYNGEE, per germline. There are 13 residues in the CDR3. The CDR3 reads CASSARVGTEAFF. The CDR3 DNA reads TGTGCCAGCAGCGCCAGGGTGGGCACTGAAGCTTTCTTT.

CDR3 in DNA: TGTGCCAGCAGGCCAGGACAGGGAACCTACGAGCAGTACTTC. This sequence encodes CASRPGQGTYEQYF. V usage is TRBV13 and J usage is TRBJ2-7; 8 bases fit TRBD1. Trimming removed 6 bases from V and 2 bases from J; junction bases left unmatched: 6. Germline assignment: CDR1 PRHDT and CDR2 FYEKMQ (reference sequence). There are 14 residues in the CDR3.

This CDR3 reads CASSFGREMFRGETQYF. The CDR3 DNA reads as TGTGCCAGCAGCTTTGGGCGGGAGATGTTCCGGGGAGAGACCCAGTACTTC. The rearrangement links TRBV11-2 to TRBJ2-5; 7 bases match TRBD2. V shed 3 bases and J 4 bases; nucleotides not matched to a gene: 14. This CDR3 spans 17 amino acids. Looked up from germline, CDR1 is SGHAT and CDR2 is FQNNGV.

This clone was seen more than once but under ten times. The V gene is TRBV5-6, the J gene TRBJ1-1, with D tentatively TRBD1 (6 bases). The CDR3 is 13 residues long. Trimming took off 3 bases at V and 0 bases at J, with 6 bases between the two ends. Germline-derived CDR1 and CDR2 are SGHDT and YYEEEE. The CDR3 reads CASSWTVNTEAFF. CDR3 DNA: TGTGCCAGCAGCTGGACAGTGAACACTGAAGCTTTCTTT.

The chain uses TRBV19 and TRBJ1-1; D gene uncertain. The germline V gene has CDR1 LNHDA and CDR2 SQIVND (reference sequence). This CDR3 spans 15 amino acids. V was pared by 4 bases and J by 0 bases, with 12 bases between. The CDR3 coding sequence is TGTGCCAGTAGTAGCCCAGATCCCATGAACACTGAAGCTTTCTTT. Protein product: CASSSPDPMNTEAFF.

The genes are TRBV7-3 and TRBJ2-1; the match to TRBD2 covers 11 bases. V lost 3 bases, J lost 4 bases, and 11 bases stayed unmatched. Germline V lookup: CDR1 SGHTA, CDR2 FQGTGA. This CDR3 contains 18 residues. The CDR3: CASSFQNLGTSGYNEQFF. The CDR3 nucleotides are TGTGCCAGCAGCTTCCAAAACCTCGGGACTAGCGGTTACAATGAGCAGTTCTTC.

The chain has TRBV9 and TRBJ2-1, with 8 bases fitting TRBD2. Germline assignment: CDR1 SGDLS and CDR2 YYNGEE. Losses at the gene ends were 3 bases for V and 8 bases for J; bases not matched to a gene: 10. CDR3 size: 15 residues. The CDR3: CASSAQRGGRDEQFF. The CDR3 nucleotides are TGTGCCAGCAGCGCCCAACGGGGGGGACGGGATGAGCAGTTCTTC.

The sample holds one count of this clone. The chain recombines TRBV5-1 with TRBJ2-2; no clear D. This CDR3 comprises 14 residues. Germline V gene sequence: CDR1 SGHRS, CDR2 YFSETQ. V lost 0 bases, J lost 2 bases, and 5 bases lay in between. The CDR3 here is CASSLGPNTGELFF. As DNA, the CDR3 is TGCGCCAGCAGCTTGGGGCCCAACACCGGGGAGCTGTTTTTT.

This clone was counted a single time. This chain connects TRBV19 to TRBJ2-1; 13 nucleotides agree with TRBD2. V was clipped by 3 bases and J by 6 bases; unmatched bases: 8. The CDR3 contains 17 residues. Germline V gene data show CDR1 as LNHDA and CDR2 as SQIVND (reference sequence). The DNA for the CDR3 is TGTGCCAGTAGTATCGGACTAGCGGGGGCCTCCCTCAATGAGCAGTTCTTC. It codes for CASSIGLAGASLNEQFF.

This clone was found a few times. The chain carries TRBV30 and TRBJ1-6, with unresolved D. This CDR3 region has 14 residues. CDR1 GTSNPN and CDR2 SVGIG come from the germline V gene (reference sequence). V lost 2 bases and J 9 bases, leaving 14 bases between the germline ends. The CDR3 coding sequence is TGTGCCTGGAGTCTGGGGAGATGGGGTTCACCCCTCCACTTT. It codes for CAWSLGRWGSPLHF.

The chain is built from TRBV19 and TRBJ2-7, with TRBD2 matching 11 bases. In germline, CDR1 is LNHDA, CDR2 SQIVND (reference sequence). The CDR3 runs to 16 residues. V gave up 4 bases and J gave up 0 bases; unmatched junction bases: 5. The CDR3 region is CASSNLAGGLSYEQYF. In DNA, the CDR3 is TGTGCCAGTAGTAACCTAGCGGGAGGACTCTCCTACGAGCAGTACTTC. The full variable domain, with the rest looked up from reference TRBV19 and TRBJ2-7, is DGGITQSPKYLFRKEGQNVTLSCEQNLNHDAMYWYRQDPGQGLRLIYYSQIVNDFQKGDIAEGYSVSREKKESFPLTVTSAQKNPTAFYLCASSNLAGGLSYEQYFGPGTRLTVT.

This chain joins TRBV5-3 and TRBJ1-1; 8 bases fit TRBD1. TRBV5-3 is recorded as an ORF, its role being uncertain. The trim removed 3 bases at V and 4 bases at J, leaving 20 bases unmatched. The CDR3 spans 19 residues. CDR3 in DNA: TGTGCCAGAAGCTACTATCCCGGGACAGGACCCGGAGGGGTCACTGAAGCTTTCTTT. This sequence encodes CARSYYPGTGPGGVTEAFF.

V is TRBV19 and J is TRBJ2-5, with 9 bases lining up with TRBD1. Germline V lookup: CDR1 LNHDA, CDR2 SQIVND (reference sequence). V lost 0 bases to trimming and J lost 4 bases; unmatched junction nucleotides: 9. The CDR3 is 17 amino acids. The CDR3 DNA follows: TGTGCCAGTAGTATAGATTTTGGGACAGGGCTTCCAGAGACCCAGTACTTC. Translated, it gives CASSIDFGTGLPETQYF.

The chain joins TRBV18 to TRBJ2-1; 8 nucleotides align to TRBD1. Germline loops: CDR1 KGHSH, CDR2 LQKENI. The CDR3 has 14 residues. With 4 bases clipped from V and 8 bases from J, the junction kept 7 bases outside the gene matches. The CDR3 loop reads CASSLGQGFDEQFF. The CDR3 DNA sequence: TGTGCCAGCTCACTTGGACAGGGTTTCGATGAGCAGTTCTTC.

The CDR3 DNA is TGTGCCAGCAGTCTTGGGACAGGGAGAAATCAGCCCCAGCATTTT. Protein sequence: CASSLGTGRNQPQHF. The chain couples TRBV28 to TRBJ1-5, with TRBD1 matching over 9 bases. Trimming removed 5 bases from V and 4 bases from J; junction bases left unmatched: 6. The CDR3 extends over 15 amino acids. CDR1 and CDR2 (germline): MDHEN, SYDVKM.

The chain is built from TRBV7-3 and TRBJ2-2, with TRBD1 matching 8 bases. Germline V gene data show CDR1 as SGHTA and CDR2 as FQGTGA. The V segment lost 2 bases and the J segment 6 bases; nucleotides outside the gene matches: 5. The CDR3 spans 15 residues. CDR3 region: CASSLHTGGPGELFF. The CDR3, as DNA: TGTGCCAGCAGCTTACATACAGGGGGACCCGGGGAGCTGTTTTTT.

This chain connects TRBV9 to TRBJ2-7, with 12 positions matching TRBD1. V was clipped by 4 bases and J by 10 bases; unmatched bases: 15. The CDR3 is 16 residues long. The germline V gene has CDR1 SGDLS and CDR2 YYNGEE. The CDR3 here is CASSPRSGTGGSPQYF. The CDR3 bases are TGTGCCAGCAGCCCCCGTAGTGGGACAGGGGGCTCCCCTCAGTACTTC. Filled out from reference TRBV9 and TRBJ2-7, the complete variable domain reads DSGVTQTPKHLITATGQRVTLRCSPRSGDLSVYWYQQSLDQGLQFLIQYYNGEERAKGNILERFSAQQFPDLHSELNLSSLELGDSALYFCASSPRSGTGGSPQYFGPGTRLTVT.

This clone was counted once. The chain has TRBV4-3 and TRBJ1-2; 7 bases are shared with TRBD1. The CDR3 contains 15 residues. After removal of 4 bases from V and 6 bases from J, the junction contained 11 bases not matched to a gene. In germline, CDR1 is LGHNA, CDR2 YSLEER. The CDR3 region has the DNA TGCGCCAGCAGCCCGGCGACAGGGTGGAACGATGGCTACACCTTC. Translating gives CASSPATGWNDGYTF.

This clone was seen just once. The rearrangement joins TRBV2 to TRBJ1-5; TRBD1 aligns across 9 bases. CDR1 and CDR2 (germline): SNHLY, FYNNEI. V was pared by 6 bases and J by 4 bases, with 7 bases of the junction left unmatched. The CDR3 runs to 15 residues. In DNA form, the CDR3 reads TGTGCCAGCAGGGGAGGACAGGGGCCTAATCAGCCCCAGCATTTT. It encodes CASRGGQGPNQPQHF.

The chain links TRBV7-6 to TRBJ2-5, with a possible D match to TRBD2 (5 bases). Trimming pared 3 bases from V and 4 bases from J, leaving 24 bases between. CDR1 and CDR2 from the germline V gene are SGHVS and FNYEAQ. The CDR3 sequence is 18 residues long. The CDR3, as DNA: TGTGCCAGCAGCTTTTACAGTCTCCGGGGAAGAGTGGGAGAGACCCAGTACTTC. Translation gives CASSFYSLRGRVGETQYF. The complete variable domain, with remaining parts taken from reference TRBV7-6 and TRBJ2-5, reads GAGVSQSPRYKVTKRGQDVALRCDPISGHVSLYWYRQALGQGPEFLTYFNYEAQQDKSGLPNDRFSAERPEGSISTLTIQRTEQRDSAMYRCASSFYSLRGRVGETQYFGPGTRLLVL.